Listed below are T cell receptor beta chains from one sample, sequenced in a study of blood T cell repertoires in COVID-19. TCRdb's table, derived via immunoSEQ multiplex PCR, lists solely in-frame clones and lacks some. The table lists more than 100,000 clones, 85% to 90% of them singletons. Sequencing was carried out using peripheral blood. All receptors derive from a woman aged 70-85 years with acute or convalescent COVID-19. Each CDR3 is given with its conserved first and last residue. Each record gives: V gene, J gene, clone size, D gene, CDR3 protein, CDR3 DNA. The D gene is left open where the match is weak. The size of a clone is reported for some rows only, either as once, few or many, or as a class for expanded clones.

v_call: TRBV14; j_call: TRBJ1-1; clone_size: NA; d_call: TRBD1; cdr3_aa: CASSQELGQGNTEAFF; cdr3_nt: TGTGCCAGCAGCCAAGAACTGGGACAGGGAAACACTGAAGCTTTCTTT
v_call: TRBV18; j_call: TRBJ2-7; clone_size: NA; d_call: TRBD2; cdr3_aa: CASSRGGGVYEQYF; cdr3_nt: TGTGCCAGCTCACGGGGGGGAGGAGTGTACGAGCAGTACTTC
v_call: TRBV7-9; j_call: TRBJ2-4; clone_size: NA; d_call: NA; cdr3_aa: CASSLGVASAKNIQYF; cdr3_nt: TGTGCCAGCAGCTTAGGTGTAGCCTCTGCCAAAAACATTCAGTACTTC
v_call: TRBV5-1; j_call: TRBJ1-1; clone_size: NA; d_call: NA; cdr3_aa: CASSLAGLRSTEAFF; cdr3_nt: TGCGCCAGCAGCTTGGCGGGACTGCGGTCCACTGAAGCTTTCTTT
v_call: TRBV6-1; j_call: TRBJ1-2; clone_size: NA; d_call: NA; cdr3_aa: CASSEGTQGYGYTF; cdr3_nt: TGTGCCAGCAGTGAAGGGACGCAGGGGTATGGCTACACCTTC
v_call: TRBV10-2; j_call: TRBJ2-7; clone_size: NA; d_call: TRBD2; cdr3_aa: CASRGTRAAYEQYF; cdr3_nt: TGCGCCAGCAGGGGGACTAGAGCGGCCTACGAGCAGTACTTC
v_call: TRBV3-1/TRBV3-2; j_call: TRBJ1-3; clone_size: NA; d_call: NA; cdr3_aa: CASSQDHVNTIYF; cdr3_nt: TGTGCCAGCAGCCAAGACCATGTTAACACCATATATTTT
v_call: TRBV9; j_call: TRBJ1-1; clone_size: NA; d_call: TRBD1; cdr3_aa: CASSVADRGNTEAFF; cdr3_nt: TGTGCCAGCAGCGTAGCTGACAGGGGAAACACTGAAGCTTTCTTT
v_call: TRBV18; j_call: TRBJ2-7; clone_size: NA; d_call: TRBD1; cdr3_aa: CASSPDRGLYEQYF; cdr3_nt: TGTGCCAGCTCACCTGACAGGGGGCTCTACGAGCAGTACTTC
v_call: TRBV27; j_call: TRBJ2-7; clone_size: NA; d_call: NA; cdr3_aa: CASRPSGSPYEQYF; cdr3_nt: TGTGCCAGCAGACCCTCCGGGAGCCCATACGAGCAGTACTTC
v_call: TRBV19; j_call: TRBJ2-1; clone_size: few; d_call: NA; cdr3_aa: CASSSRGTEQFF; cdr3_nt: TGTGCCAGTAGTAGTCGAGGAACTGAGCAGTTCTTC
v_call: TRBV7-2; j_call: TRBJ1-3; clone_size: NA; d_call: TRBD1; cdr3_aa: CASSPQGTSGNTIYF; cdr3_nt: TGTGCCAGCAGCCCACAGGGGACCTCTGGAAACACCATATATTTT
v_call: TRBV28; j_call: TRBJ1-2; clone_size: NA; d_call: NA; cdr3_aa: CASSFWQNYGYTF; cdr3_nt: TGTGCCAGCAGTTTTTGGCAGAACTATGGCTACACCTTC
v_call: TRBV5-4; j_call: TRBJ2-1; clone_size: NA; d_call: NA; cdr3_aa: CASSLDITGNNEQFF; cdr3_nt: TGTGCCAGCAGCTTGGACATCACAGGGAACAATGAGCAGTTCTTC
v_call: TRBV12-3/TRBV12-4; j_call: TRBJ1-5; clone_size: few; d_call: NA; cdr3_aa: CASSNAGPQHF; cdr3_nt: TGTGCCAGCAGCAACGCGGGGCCCCAGCATTTT
v_call: TRBV5-1; j_call: TRBJ1-1; clone_size: NA; d_call: NA; cdr3_aa: CASSLNMNTEAFF; cdr3_nt: TGCGCCAGCAGCTTGAATATGAACACTGAAGCTTTCTTT
v_call: TRBV6-1; j_call: TRBJ2-7; clone_size: NA; d_call: NA; cdr3_aa: CASSDISYEQYF; cdr3_nt: TGTGCCAGCAGTGACATCTCCTACGAGCAGTACTTC
v_call: TRBV28; j_call: TRBJ1-5; clone_size: NA; d_call: TRBD1; cdr3_aa: CASSVDRGHMGNQPQHF; cdr3_nt: TGTGCCAGCAGCGTGGACAGGGGGCATATGGGCAATCAGCCCCAGCATTTT
v_call: TRBV6-5; j_call: TRBJ2-7; clone_size: NA; d_call: TRBD1; cdr3_aa: CASSYHRTGGYEQYF; cdr3_nt: TGTGCCAGCAGTTACCATCGGACAGGGGGCTACGAGCAGTACTTC
v_call: TRBV7-9; j_call: TRBJ1-5; clone_size: NA; d_call: TRBD1; cdr3_aa: CASSFYHGTDSNQPQHF; cdr3_nt: TGTGCCAGCAGCTTTTACCACGGGACAGATAGCAATCAGCCCCAGCATTTT
v_call: TRBV2; j_call: TRBJ1-4; clone_size: NA; d_call: TRBD1; cdr3_aa: CASTLYRDRDEKLFF; cdr3_nt: TGTGCCAGCACCCTATACCGGGACAGAGATGAAAAACTGTTTTTT
v_call: TRBV27; j_call: TRBJ1-2; clone_size: NA; d_call: TRBD1; cdr3_aa: CASTTGGEGYTF; cdr3_nt: TGTGCCAGCACCACAGGGGGCGAGGGCTACACCTTC
v_call: TRBV5-1; j_call: TRBJ2-3; clone_size: NA; d_call: TRBD2; cdr3_aa: CASSRGPSGGADTQYF; cdr3_nt: TGCGCCAGCAGTCGGGGGCCTAGCGGGGGCGCAGATACGCAGTATTTT
v_call: TRBV5-6; j_call: TRBJ1-2; clone_size: NA; d_call: NA; cdr3_aa: CASSLERRGGYTF; cdr3_nt: TGTGCCAGCAGCTTGGAAAGGAGGGGTGGCTACACCTTC
v_call: TRBV3-1/TRBV3-2; j_call: TRBJ2-1; clone_size: few; d_call: TRBD2; cdr3_aa: CASSQDHQAGVWDEQFF; cdr3_nt: TGTGCCAGCAGCCAAGATCACCAAGCGGGGGTCTGGGATGAGCAGTTCTTC
v_call: TRBV7-9; j_call: TRBJ2-2; clone_size: NA; d_call: TRBD1; cdr3_aa: CASSSTGLTGELFF; cdr3_nt: TGTGCCAGCAGCTCGACAGGGTTGACCGGGGAGCTGTTTTTT
v_call: TRBV28; j_call: TRBJ2-3; clone_size: NA; d_call: TRBD2; cdr3_aa: CASSSPSGGTDTQYF; cdr3_nt: TGTGCCAGCAGTTCCCCTAGCGGGGGCACAGATACGCAGTATTTT
v_call: TRBV19; j_call: TRBJ2-2; clone_size: NA; d_call: NA; cdr3_aa: CASSINLLATTLLAGELFF; cdr3_nt: TGTGCCAGTAGTATTAATTTGCTAGCGACCACGCTTTTGGCCGGGGAGCTGTTTTTT
v_call: TRBV3-1/TRBV3-2; j_call: TRBJ1-4; clone_size: once; d_call: TRBD1; cdr3_aa: CASSQPTGGNYEKLFF; cdr3_nt: TGTGCCAGCAGCCAACCAACAGGGGGCAATTATGAAAAACTGTTTTTT
v_call: TRBV28; j_call: TRBJ2-7; clone_size: few; d_call: TRBD1; cdr3_aa: CASHRGQKEQYF; cdr3_nt: TGTGCCAGTCACAGGGGGCAAAAGGAGCAGTACTTC
v_call: TRBV12-3/TRBV12-4; j_call: TRBJ1-2; clone_size: NA; d_call: NA; cdr3_aa: CASSPRGRMGNTF; cdr3_nt: TGTGCCAGCAGCCCCAGGGGTAGGATGGGCAACACCTTC
v_call: TRBV13; j_call: TRBJ1-2; clone_size: NA; d_call: NA; cdr3_aa: CASSSVTNYGYTF; cdr3_nt: TGTGCCAGCAGCTCCGTTACTAACTATGGCTACACCTTC
v_call: TRBV6-1; j_call: TRBJ1-5; clone_size: once; d_call: TRBD1; cdr3_aa: CASSSTGTGNQPQHF; cdr3_nt: TGTGCCAGCAGCTCTACCGGGACAGGGAATCAGCCCCAGCATTTT
v_call: TRBV3-1/TRBV3-2; j_call: TRBJ1-5; clone_size: once; d_call: NA; cdr3_aa: CASSFRGGQPQHF; cdr3_nt: TGTGCCAGCAGCTTCAGGGGCGGTCAGCCCCAGCATTTT
v_call: TRBV7-6; j_call: TRBJ1-2; clone_size: NA; d_call: NA; cdr3_aa: CASSLESGEVGYGYTF; cdr3_nt: TGTGCCAGCAGCTTAGAGTCTGGGGAGGTCGGCTATGGCTACACCTTC
v_call: TRBV28; j_call: TRBJ1-5; clone_size: few; d_call: TRBD1; cdr3_aa: CASSFAGGEQPQHF; cdr3_nt: TGTGCCAGCAGTTTTGCAGGGGGCGAACAGCCCCAGCATTTT
v_call: TRBV28; j_call: TRBJ1-5; clone_size: NA; d_call: NA; cdr3_aa: CASSLEVVNQPQHF; cdr3_nt: TGTGCCAGCAGTTTAGAGGTCGTCAATCAGCCCCAGCATTTT
v_call: TRBV18; j_call: TRBJ1-2; clone_size: NA; d_call: TRBD1; cdr3_aa: CASSPRGQGEYGYTF; cdr3_nt: TGTGCCAGCTCTCCGCGGGGACAGGGCGAGTATGGCTACACCTTC
v_call: TRBV12-3/TRBV12-4; j_call: TRBJ1-1; clone_size: NA; d_call: NA; cdr3_aa: CASRPPGNTEAFF; cdr3_nt: TGTGCCAGCCGACCCCCGGGGAACACTGAAGCTTTCTTT
v_call: TRBV2; j_call: TRBJ2-7; clone_size: NA; d_call: TRBD1; cdr3_aa: CASSYDRGEQYF; cdr3_nt: TGTGCCAGCAGCTACGACAGGGGCGAGCAGTACTTC
v_call: TRBV11-2; j_call: TRBJ2-3; clone_size: once; d_call: TRBD1; cdr3_aa: CASSYRDRAPTDTQYF; cdr3_nt: TGTGCCAGCAGCTACAGGGACAGGGCCCCCACAGATACGCAGTATTTT
v_call: TRBV19; j_call: TRBJ1-2; clone_size: NA; d_call: NA; cdr3_aa: CASSSYRSEANYGYTF; cdr3_nt: TGTGCCAGTAGTAGCTACAGATCAGAAGCTAACTATGGCTACACCTTC
v_call: TRBV3-1/TRBV3-2; j_call: TRBJ1-6; clone_size: NA; d_call: NA; cdr3_aa: CASSRGGDNSPLHF; cdr3_nt: TGTGCCAGCAGCCGAGGAGGAGATAATTCACCCCTCCACTTT
v_call: TRBV5-5; j_call: TRBJ1-1; clone_size: NA; d_call: TRBD1; cdr3_aa: CASRDTGVGLNTEAFF; cdr3_nt: TGTGCCAGCAGAGACACAGGGGTTGGGTTGAACACTGAAGCTTTCTTT
v_call: TRBV7-9; j_call: TRBJ2-7; clone_size: NA; d_call: NA; cdr3_aa: CASSLVTGGPYEQYF; cdr3_nt: TGTGCCAGCAGCTTAGTTACAGGTGGACCCTACGAGCAGTACTTC
v_call: TRBV6-5; j_call: TRBJ2-5; clone_size: once; d_call: NA; cdr3_aa: CASRTGLKETQYF; cdr3_nt: TGTGCCAGCAGGACGGGACTTAAAGAGACCCAGTACTTC
v_call: TRBV28; j_call: TRBJ2-1; clone_size: NA; d_call: TRBD1; cdr3_aa: CATDPPGQGNYNEQFF; cdr3_nt: TGTGCCACCGACCCCCCGGGACAGGGGAACTACAATGAGCAGTTCTTC
v_call: TRBV19; j_call: TRBJ1-2; clone_size: once; d_call: TRBD1; cdr3_aa: CASSINRGQYGYTF; cdr3_nt: TGTGCCAGTAGTATCAACAGGGGGCAATATGGCTACACCTTC
v_call: TRBV5-1; j_call: TRBJ2-5; clone_size: once; d_call: TRBD2; cdr3_aa: CASSSGLGRAETQYF; cdr3_nt: TGCGCCAGCAGCTCCGGCTTGGGGAGGGCCGAGACCCAGTACTTC
v_call: TRBV2; j_call: TRBJ1-1; clone_size: NA; d_call: TRBD1; cdr3_aa: CASGGDRVTEAFF; cdr3_nt: TGTGCCAGCGGAGGGGACAGGGTGACTGAAGCTTTCTTT
v_call: TRBV20-1; j_call: TRBJ2-3; clone_size: NA; d_call: NA; cdr3_aa: CSASRGSGTDTQYF; cdr3_nt: TGCAGTGCTAGTAGGGGGTCCGGCACAGATACGCAGTATTTT
v_call: TRBV12-1; j_call: TRBJ2-2; clone_size: NA; d_call: NA; cdr3_aa: CASSFPPSGELFF; cdr3_nt: TGTGCCAGCAGCTTTCCCCCGTCCGGGGAGCTGTTTTTT
v_call: TRBV29-1; j_call: TRBJ1-1; clone_size: NA; d_call: NA; cdr3_aa: CSVDMRQRDTEAFF; cdr3_nt: TGCAGCGTTGATATGAGGCAGAGGGACACTGAAGCTTTCTTT
v_call: TRBV5-4; j_call: TRBJ2-1; clone_size: once; d_call: TRBD1; cdr3_aa: CASSLDREPYNEQFF; cdr3_nt: TGTGCCAGCAGCTTAGACAGGGAACCCTACAATGAGCAGTTCTTC